Given below is one T cell receptor (beta chain) in context. TCRdb passed the 5' RACE reads through MiXCR, listing each CDR3 protein once. The repertoire holds 1.5 million to 2 million distinct CDR3 sequences, with around 33% as singletons. This sample stems from a study of identical twins. The TCR comes from a newborn girl in good health. The sequencing input was cord blood.

In nucleotides, the CDR3 is TGCGCCAGCAGCGAATACGGAGACACAGGGTCCAATCAGCCCCAGCATTTT. It specifies CASSEYGDTGSNQPQHF. The rearrangement links TRBV5-1 to TRBJ1-5; D is perhaps TRBD1 (6 bases). CDR1 is SGHRS, CDR2 YFSETQ, per germline. V shed 4 bases and J shed 3 bases, with 20 bases lying between them. The length of the CDR3 is 17 residues.